This T cell receptor beta chain derives from a study of tumor-infiltrating lymphocytes in primary liver carcinoma. On the study more broadly: All patients had surgically resected primary liver carcinoma. There were tumors of stage T1-T3 N0M0, each 4.2 to 10 cm across. Each sample had roughly 3.65 to 7.5 million productive TCRbeta reads regardless of tissue type. General observations from the study: Lower overlap was observed for tumor-adjacent and tumor-blood pairs relative to tumor region pairs.

Blood RNA was derived from unsorted whole blood, and germline DNA was extracted too. Germline CDR1 reads MGHRA; CDR2 reads YSYEKL. This CDR3 is built from 15 residues. cDNA specific to TCR beta was made from around 450 ng of total RNA, with a constant-region primer employed for priming. Modified slightly, ARM-PCR produced TCR beta libraries over three nested multiplex PCR rounds. Each of the first two PCR rounds ran approximately 11 cycles with TRBV1-TRBV30 forward and C-beta reverse primers. One entry per CDR3 protein results from TCRdb running MiXCR on the multiplex PCR reads. The sample lists approximately 320,000 distinct CDR3 sequences; nearly 60% were seen once. As regards this clonotype: The antigen is unknown. A junction boundary mismatches the germline segment, possibly from a read error.

The chain links TRBV4-1 to TRBJ2-1, with D perhaps TRBD1 (5 bases). This TCR was recovered from a woman aged 25 to 45 with primary liver carcinoma and hepatitis B virus infection. Sequencing was carried out using peripheral blood. The CDR3 region is CASNQGLRTYNEQFF. Here the CDR3 DNA reads TGCGCCAGCAACCAAGGCCTGAGGACATACAATGAGCAGTTCTTC.